This T cell receptor (beta chain) stems from a study of chemoradiotherapy in HPV16-positive cancers. At the level of the study: Candidate HPV-specific clones and shared TCR motifs came from two HPV16-positive patients. Study results and caveats: HPV-responsive T-cell expansion during chemoradiotherapy was linked to improved recurrence-free survival in HPV16-positive patients.

Turning to this clone: What it recognizes is unknown.

V dropped 5 bases and J dropped 5 bases, with 13 bases sitting between them. The germline gives CDR1 SGHRS, CDR2 YFSETQ. There are 13 residues in the CDR3. TCRdb's table, derived via immunoSEQ multiplex PCR, lists solely in-frame clones and lacks some. The sample carries about 12,000 clones, about two thirds recorded once. Collection took place from a patient who underwent chemoradiotherapy. The chain uses TRBV5-1 and TRBJ2-5; D possibly corresponds to TRBD2 (5 bases). This receptor was taken from a human donor with HPV-associated anogenital cancer. CDR3 loop: CASSTGILETQYF. Written as DNA, the CDR3 is TGCGCCAGCAGTACGGGAATCTTGGAGACCCAGTACTTC.